This is a list of T cell receptor beta chains from one sample in a study of T cells in tuberculosis. TCRdb's table, derived via immunoSEQ multiplex PCR, lists solely in-frame clones and lacks some. The table has 37,000 or so clones, approximately 94% seen once. The material sequenced was PBMCs. The receptors originated from a donor between 10 and 35 years old with latent tuberculosis or without tuberculosis infection. Some clones in this sample may be carry-over from other donors' samples. Both conserved end residues are part of each CDR3. Each record gives: V gene, J gene, D gene, CDR3 protein, CDR3 DNA. D genes are given only for firm matches.

v_call: TRBV5-1
j_call: TRBJ1-3
d_call: NA
cdr3_aa: CASSLVGGSGNTIYF
cdr3_nt: TGCGCCAGCAGCTTGGTGGGGGGCTCTGGAAACACCATATATTTT

v_call: TRBV10-1
j_call: TRBJ1-1
d_call: TRBD1
cdr3_aa: CASSPGQGAYTEAFF
cdr3_nt: TGCGCCAGCAGTCCGGGACAGGGGGCCTACACTGAAGCTTTCTTT

v_call: TRBV5-5
j_call: TRBJ2-5
d_call: TRBD2
cdr3_aa: CASSLTPSGGETQYF
cdr3_nt: TGTGCCAGCAGCTTGACCCCTAGCGGGGGGGAGACCCAGTACTTC

v_call: TRBV10-3
j_call: TRBJ2-6
d_call: NA
cdr3_aa: CAINDPGRQAGANVLTF
cdr3_nt: TGTGCCATCAATGACCCCGGGAGACAAGCTGGGGCCAACGTCCTGACTTTC

v_call: TRBV5-6
j_call: TRBJ2-1
d_call: TRBD1
cdr3_aa: CASSAGTGGRASAYNEQFF
cdr3_nt: TGTGCCAGCAGCGCCGGGACAGGGGGTCGGGCTAGCGCCTACAATGAGCAGTTCTTC

v_call: TRBV2
j_call: TRBJ1-2
d_call: TRBD1
cdr3_aa: CASSELDRDDGYTF
cdr3_nt: TGTGCCAGCAGTGAGCTGGACAGGGATGATGGCTACACCTTC

v_call: TRBV13
j_call: TRBJ2-7
d_call: TRBD1
cdr3_aa: CASSPGTGSYEQYF
cdr3_nt: TGTGCCAGCAGCCCAGGGACAGGGTCCTACGAGCAGTACTTC

v_call: TRBV19
j_call: TRBJ1-1
d_call: NA
cdr3_aa: CASSIGREAEAFF
cdr3_nt: TGTGCCAGTAGTATAGGCAGGGAGGCTGAAGCTTTCTTT

v_call: TRBV2
j_call: TRBJ2-2
d_call: TRBD2
cdr3_aa: CASSHQVASSGGRTGELFF
cdr3_nt: TGTGCCAGCAGTCACCAGGTGGCCTCTAGCGGGGGACGCACCGGGGAGCTGTTTTTT

v_call: TRBV19
j_call: TRBJ1-5
d_call: TRBD1
cdr3_aa: CASRQNRGLSNQPQHF
cdr3_nt: TGTGCCAGTAGACAGAACAGGGGATTGAGCAATCAGCCCCAGCATTTT